This is a list of T cell receptor beta chains from one sample in a study of PD-1 blockade in classical Hodgkin lymphoma. TCRdb keeps only in-frame clones here, not all; method: immunoSEQ multiplex PCR. The table includes under 15,000 clones, 84% detected once. Sequences were derived from peripheral blood mononuclear cells (PBMCs), sampled at baseline. The receptors stem from a human donor with classical Hodgkin lymphoma. The CDR3 runs from the conserved cysteine through the conserved F or W. D genes are given only for firm matches. Clone size is not always given. Where it is, it says once, few, many or a class for expanded clones.

>-|few|TRBJ1-5|TRBV2
CASSEGFQPQHF
TGTGCCAGCAGTGAAGGGTTTCAGCCCCAGCATTTT
>-|-|TRBJ1-1|TRBV5-1
CASSKGDVNTEAFF
TGCGCCAGCAGTAAAGGGGACGTGAACACTGAAGCTTTCTTT
>-|-|TRBJ2-2|TRBV23-1
CASSVPTGELFF
TGCGCCAGCAGTGTTCCTACCGGGGAGCTGTTTTTT
>-|-|TRBJ1-2|TRBV4-3
CASSQEPQGGELPGYTF
TGCGCCAGCAGCCAGGAACCCCAGGGAGGGGAGCTCCCAGGCTACACCTTC
>-|-|TRBJ1-1|TRBV7-2
CASSLDGATEAFF
TGTGCCAGCAGCTTAGACGGGGCCACTGAAGCTTTCTTT
>TRBD2|-|TRBJ2-1|TRBV15
CATRARGLAFDEQFF
TGTGCCACCAGAGCACGTGGACTAGCCTTCGATGAGCAGTTCTTC
>-|-|TRBJ2-1|TRBV7-9
CASSFGQYNEQFF
TGTGCCAGCAGCTTCGGACAATACAATGAGCAGTTCTTC
>-|-|TRBJ1-6|TRBV7-9
CASRHLGDSPLHF
TGTGCCAGCAGGCATCTCGGGGATTCACCCCTCCACTTT
>-|-|TRBJ2-7|TRBV19
CASRVSWTGDEQYF
TGTGCCAGTAGGGTAAGCTGGACCGGCGACGAGCAGTACTTC
>-|-|TRBJ2-5|TRBV11-2
CASSLDWAGRQTQYF
TGTGCCAGCAGCTTAGATTGGGCCGGCCGGCAGACCCAGTACTTC
>-|-|TRBJ1-1|TRBV5-1
CASSPGDRPYTEAFF
TGCGCCAGCAGCCCGGGGGACCGCCCATACACTGAAGCTTTCTTT
>-|-|TRBJ2-7|TRBV2
CASRAEAYEQYF
TGTGCCAGCAGAGCGGAGGCCTACGAGCAGTACTTC
>-|few|TRBJ1-3|TRBV7-5
CASSLPRDNSGNTIYF
TGTGCCAGCAGCTTACCCCGGGACAACTCTGGAAACACCATATATTTT
>TRBD2|-|TRBJ2-1|TRBV9
CASSVTSGAYNEQFF
TGTGCCAGCAGCGTGACTAGCGGGGCCTACAATGAGCAGTTCTTC
>TRBD1|-|TRBJ2-1|TRBV15
CATSRETGGNEQFF
TGTGCCACCAGCAGAGAGACAGGGGGCAATGAGCAGTTCTTC
>-|-|TRBJ1-1|TRBV7-9
CASSRGRYAEAFF
TGTGCCAGCAGCAGGGGTCGCTACGCTGAAGCTTTCTTT
>TRBD1|-|TRBJ1-5|TRBV7-2
CASSLAGQGSNQPQHF
TGTGCCAGCAGCTTAGCGGGACAGGGAAGCAATCAGCCCCAGCATTTT
>TRBD2|once|TRBJ2-5|TRBV7-9
CASSLVAGFQETQYF
TGTGCCAGCAGCTTAGTAGCGGGCTTCCAAGAGACCCAGTACTTC
>-|-|TRBJ2-6|TRBV2
CASSKNREAGANVLTF
TGTGCCAGCTCCAAGAACCGAGAAGCTGGGGCCAACGTCCTGACTTTC
>TRBD1|-|TRBJ2-3|TRBV5-1
CASSFGTDTDTQYF
TGCGCCAGCAGCTTCGGGACAGATACAGATACGCAGTATTTT
>-|-|TRBJ2-1|TRBV4-2
CASSQFGVQGRTGEPVSLYNEQFF
TGTGCCAGCAGCCAGTTCGGGGTCCAGGGGCGTACTGGGGAGCCCGTCTCACTATACAATGAGCAGTTCTTC
>-|once|TRBJ1-1|TRBV21-1
CASRIRTEAFF
TGTGCCAGCAGAATTCGCACTGAAGCTTTCTTT
>-|-|TRBJ2-5|TRBV2
CASSGTRNQETQYF
TGTGCCAGCAGTGGGACAAGGAACCAAGAGACCCAGTACTTC
>TRBD1|-|TRBJ1-4|TRBV6-6
CASSYRGGIEKLFF
TGTGCCAGCAGTTACAGAGGGGGCATTGAAAAACTGTTTTTT
>-|-|TRBJ1-1|TRBV7-2
CASSFRYTEAFF
TGTGCCAGCAGCTTTCGATACACTGAAGCTTTCTTT
>-|few|TRBJ1-1|TRBV4-1
CASSHTGMNTEAFF
TGCGCCAGCAGTCATACAGGGATGAACACTGAAGCTTTCTTT
>-|-|TRBJ2-2|TRBV30
CAWAGPSNTGELFF
TGTGCCTGGGCCGGGCCCTCGAACACCGGGGAGCTGTTTTTT
>TRBD2|-|TRBJ2-5|TRBV9
CASSSRGGSQYF
TGTGCCAGCAGCTCCCGGGGGGGGTCCCAGTACTTC
>-|-|TRBJ1-3|TRBV28
CASRTPHSGNTIYF
TGTGCCAGCCGTACGCCTCACTCTGGAAACACCATATATTTT
>-|-|TRBJ2-2|TRBV5-1
CASSLVGAGLDGELFF
TGCGCCAGCAGCTTGGTTGGGGCAGGGCTAGACGGGGAGCTGTTTTTT
>-|-|TRBJ2-5|TRBV25-1
CASSDSDSVETQYF
TGTGCCAGCAGTGATAGTGACTCGGTTGAGACCCAGTACTTC
>-|once|TRBJ2-7|TRBV9
CASSVGTERPYEQYF
TGTGCCAGCAGCGTAGGGACGGAGCGGCCCTACGAGCAGTACTTC
>-|-|TRBJ1-3|TRBV28
CASSFYGVPKYTIYF
TGTGCCAGCAGTTTCTACGGGGTGCCTAAATACACCATATATTTT
>TRBD2|-|TRBJ2-1|TRBV7-6
CASSELAGEYNEQFF
TGTGCCAGCAGCGAACTAGCGGGGGAGTACAATGAGCAGTTCTTC
>-|-|TRBJ2-2|TRBV18
CASSPRDANTGELFF
TGTGCCAGCTCACCCAGGGACGCGAACACCGGGGAGCTGTTTTTT
>-|-|TRBJ1-1|TRBV19
CASNTPRGGLNTEAFF
TGTGCCAGTAACACCCCAAGGGGGGGACTGAACACTGAAGCTTTCTTT
>TRBD1|-|TRBJ1-3|TRBV2
CASRPTGAGNTIYF
TGTGCCAGCAGGCCGACAGGGGCGGGAAACACCATATATTTT
>TRBD1|once|TRBJ1-2|TRBV19
CASSPTGGGYGYTF
TGTGCCAGTAGTCCCACAGGGGGCGGGTATGGCTACACCTTC
>-|-|TRBJ2-5|TRBV5-6
CASSFSGRPETQYF
TGTGCCAGCAGCTTCTCGGGCAGACCGGAGACCCAGTACTTC
>-|-|TRBJ2-7|TRBV4-2
CASSQQRGLAYEQYF
TGTGCCAGCAGCCAGCAACGGGGCTTGGCCTACGAGCAGTACTTC
>TRBD2|few|TRBJ2-1|TRBV5-4
CASSLYGGGAGDEQFF
TGTGCCAGCAGCTTGTATGGCGGGGGGGCTGGGGATGAGCAGTTCTTC
>-|-|TRBJ2-2|TRBV25-1
CASSETSGFGGELFF
TGTGCCAGCAGTGAAACCTCGGGGTTCGGCGGGGAGCTGTTTTTT
>-|-|TRBJ1-2|TRBV7-2
CASTGGSAGNLYGYTF
TGTGCCAGCACCGGGGGCTCAGCGGGAAATTTATATGGCTACACCTTC
>-|-|TRBJ1-2|TRBV18
CASSSGYRVMDYGYTF
TGTGCCAGCTCGTCAGGTTACAGGGTCATGGACTATGGCTACACCTTC
>-|-|TRBJ1-4|TRBV12-5
CASGFVKGRGEKLFF
TGTGCTAGTGGTTTTGTAAAAGGGCGAGGTGAAAAACTGTTTTTT
>TRBD1|-|TRBJ2-3|TRBV9
CASSVGQGESSTQYF
TGTGCCAGCAGCGTAGGACAGGGTGAGTCAAGTACGCAGTATTTT
>-|-|TRBJ2-7|TRBV6-1
CASSEEVGEQYF
TGTGCCAGCAGTGAAGAGGTCGGCGAGCAGTACTTC
>-|-|TRBJ2-1|TRBV14
CASSQDRGSFASLPQGQFF
TGTGCCAGCAGCCAAGATCGGGGGTCGTTTGCCTCTCTACCTCAAGGGCAGTTCTTC
>-|-|TRBJ2-1|TRBV28
CASSQGGTFYNEQFF
TGTGCCAGCTCCCAGGGAGGTACCTTTTACAATGAGCAGTTCTTC
>TRBD1|-|TRBJ2-1|TRBV4-2
CASSQRDRVTYNEQFF
TGTGCCAGCAGCCAGAGAGACAGGGTTACCTACAATGAGCAGTTCTTC
>-|-|TRBJ1-3|TRBV4-1
CASSRIRGGNTIYF
TGCGCCAGCAGCCGAATCCGAGGGGGAAACACCATATATTTT